This T cell receptor beta chain was recovered during a study of shared clonotypes between healthy human individuals. Study outcomes and limitations: Rarefaction showed sorted-subset sequencing was incomplete despite large depth.

Details on this clone: Its antigen is unknown.

The run depth of the assay was deep. About 30,000 T cell genomes (approximately 190 ng DNA) went into each sorted-subset replicate. Here immunoSEQ multiplex PCR was the method, and the copy in TCRdb shows in-frame clones only, minus some. The repertoire has about 2.4 million clones, roughly 93% of them found once; the top ten carry approximately 0.37%. Looked up from germline, CDR1 is SEHNR and CDR2 is FQNEAQ (reference sequence). V was shortened by 10 bases and J by 2 bases, with 28 bases between the two germline ends. The CDR3 consists of 18 residues. Sequences were obtained from naive CD4+ T cells from PBMCs. Regarding subset: CD45RA+ positively selected. The origin of this receptor is a man in his late teens or twenties in good health. Some clones in this sample may be carry-over from other donors' samples. The chain is built from TRBV7-9 and TRBJ2-3, with D uncertain. CDR3 amino acids: CATPPRDPVTPNTDTQYF. CDR3 DNA: TGTGCCACCCCCCCCCGAGACCCCGTTACCCCGAACACAGATACGCAGTATTTT. Looking up the rest from reference TRBV7-9 and TRBJ2-3 gives the full variable domain: DTGVSQNPRHKITKRGQNVTFRCDPISEHNRLYWYRQTLGQGPEFLTYFQNEAQLEKSRLLSDRFSAERPKGSFSTLEIQRTEQGDSAMYLCATPPRDPVTPNTDTQYFGPGTRLTVL.